The 21 T cell receptor beta chains reported below all come from one sample, sequenced in a study of glioma-infiltrating T cells. The iRepertoire nested amplicon-rescue multiplex PCR amplified TCR alpha and beta CDR3s from RNA. Via MiXCR, TCRdb re-called the multiplex PCR reads, giving one row per CDR3 protein. The sample carries about 180,000 distinct CDR3 sequences, more than 35% recorded once. Sequenced material: glioma tissue, nonneoplastic brain tissue, or PBMCs (not recorded which). Receptors were obtained from a human donor with low-grade glioma or glioblastoma, undergoing nonglioma brain surgery, or in good health (not recorded which).

This sequence joins TRBV6-9 and TRBJ2-1; 16 bases fit TRBD2. This CDR3 is built from 14 residues. Per germline, CDR1 MNHGY and CDR2 SVAAGI. With 3 bases clipped from V and 14 bases from J, the junction kept 4 bases outside the gene matches. The CDR3 DNA follows: TGTGCCAGCAGTTACGGGACTAGCGGGAGGGGGGAGTTCTTC. This codes for CASSYGTSGRGEFF.

The table lists this clonotype with a few counts. The CDR3 loop is CASSFSAQLGNTIYF. DNA of the CDR3: TGTGCCAGCAGCTTCTCGGCACAGCTTGGAAACACCATATATTTT. The rearrangement joins TRBV7-2 to TRBJ1-3, with D hard to call. The CDR3 consists of 15 residues. Germline V lookup: CDR1 SGHTA, CDR2 FQGNSA. Trimming pared 3 bases from V and 3 bases from J, leaving 12 bases between.

This chain uses TRBV5-1 with TRBJ2-7; 8 nucleotides align to TRBD2. Germline CDR1 is SGHRS and CDR2 is YFSETQ. V was clipped by 5 bases and J by 2 bases; unmatched bases: 3. The CDR3 covers 13 residues. The CDR3 sequence is CASSHSGAYEQYF. Written as DNA, the CDR3 is TGCGCCAGCAGTCATAGCGGGGCCTACGAGCAGTACTTC.

Note on this clonotype: A read error may be the cause here, since a much bigger clone is one base away. The chain carries TRBV2 and TRBJ1-2; 12 bases agree with TRBD1. CDR3 length: 13 amino acids. V was clipped by 4 bases and J by 7 bases; unmatched bases: 1. CDR1 SNHLY and CDR2 FYNNEI come from the germline V gene. DNA of the CDR3: TGTGCCAGCAGTGTGGGACAGGGGGCTGGCTACACCTTC. This codes for CASSVGQGAGYTF.

This clonotype was detected many times. The chain joins TRBV6-1 to TRBJ2-1, with 13 positions matching TRBD2. Germline CDR1 MNHNS, CDR2 SASEGT. The CDR3 spans 16 residues. The trim removed 5 bases at V and 8 bases at J, leaving 9 bases unmatched. The CDR3, as DNA: TGTGCCAGCAGTTTTCGGACTAGCGGGAGTCTCCATGAGCAGTTCTTC. Translation gives CASSFRTSGSLHEQFF.

The rearrangement joins TRBV5-5 to TRBJ1-2, with TRBD1 identical over 8 bases. CDR1 and CDR2 from the germline V gene are SGHKS and YYEKEE (reference sequence). Losses at the gene ends were 4 bases for V and 3 bases for J; bases not matched to a gene: 2. The CDR3 spans 13 residues. DNA of the CDR3: TGTGCCAGCAGCGAACAGGGGGACTATGGCTACACCTTC. Its protein is CASSEQGDYGYTF.

The chain joins TRBV12-3 or TRBV12-4 to TRBJ2-7; the D is unclear. The CDR3 extends over 11 amino acids. The ends were cut back, 9 bases at V and 0 bases at J, with 6 bases in the middle. CDR3 region: CASPISYEQYF. The DNA for the CDR3 is TGTGCCAGTCCTATCTCCTACGAGCAGTACTTC.

Notes on this clonotype: A read error may explain this, as a much larger clone is one base away. This sequence joins TRBV6-1 and TRBJ2-2, with D unclear. CDR3 size: 17 residues. CDR1 is MNHNS and CDR2 is SASEGT in the germline V gene. CDR3 sequence (DNA): TGTGCCAGCAGTGAAAGTATACCACTACTACAAACCGCGGAGCTGTTTTTT. Translation gives CASSESIPLLQTAELFF.

This clonotype has at least ten counts. The chain is built from TRBV2 and TRBJ2-1; 7 positions agree with TRBD2. The trim removed 7 bases at V and 10 bases at J, leaving 7 bases unmatched. This CDR3 has 12 residues. Germline V gene lookup returns CDR1 SNHLY and CDR2 FYNNEI. The CDR3 is CASMGGGREQFF. CDR3 DNA: TGTGCCAGCATGGGCGGGGGACGAGAGCAGTTCTTC.

The chain joins TRBV29-1 to TRBJ2-2; 10 positions agree with TRBD2. The CDR3 has 15 residues. Germline CDR1 is SQVTM and CDR2 is ANQGSEA. CDR3 in DNA: TGCACCGCCTCTAGCGGGAGCCCCAACACCGGGGAGCTGTTTTTT. Translation: CTASSGSPNTGELFF.

In its sample, this clonotype was seen once. This likely comes from a read error, as the CDR3 has no conserved phenylalanine or tryptophan at its end. No DNA is shown, since the ends of the CDR3 on it are uncertain; the CDR3 is the one TCRdb lists. This chain connects TRBV7-9 to TRBJ2-1; the table's D call, TRBD1, has no DNA check behind it. The germline gives CDR1 SEHNR, CDR2 FQNEAQ (reference sequence). The CDR3 has 13 residues if both end residues are counted. The CDR3 here is CASSLAGQGMKFL.

This clonotype was seen a handful of times. The rearrangement uses TRBV7-9 and TRBJ2-1; D perhaps matches TRBD1 (7 bases). The CDR3 runs 14 residues. Germline CDR1 and CDR2: SEHNR and FQNEAQ (reference sequence). Trimming took 2 bases from V and 9 from J, leaving 14 bases between them. CDR3 DNA sequence: TGTGCCAGCAGCTTATCAGGGGGAGGCTCTGAGCAGTTCTTC. Its translation is CASSLSGGGSEQFF.

This chain connects TRBV7-2 to TRBJ2-7; 7 bases line up with TRBD2. The length of the CDR3 is 16 residues. Germline CDR1 SGHTA, CDR2 FQGNSA. Unmatched junction bases numbered 8, after V lost 1 base and J lost 2 bases. CDR3 sequence reads: CASSLVRLAVPYEQYF. The CDR3 DNA follows: TGTGCCAGCAGCTTAGTCCGCCTAGCGGTACCCTACGAGCAGTACTTC.

This chain links TRBV10-3 with TRBJ2-7, with 7 bases identical to TRBD2. The V and J ends lost 10 bases and 5 bases, in that order; junction bases with no gene match: 14. This CDR3 has 14 amino acids. CDR1 ENHRY and CDR2 SYGVKD come from the germline V gene. The CDR3 protein is CATRPGWAGDEQYF. CDR3 in DNA: TGTGCCACCAGGCCCGGGTGGGCGGGAGACGAGCAGTACTTC.

V gene TRBV19 combines with J gene TRBJ1-3; D is ambiguous. The V gene lost 5 bases and the J gene lost 0 bases, with 8 bases spanning the gap. The germline CDR1 and CDR2 sequences are LNHDA and SQIVND (reference sequence). The CDR3 consists of 14 residues. The CDR3 region is CASSRRDSGNTIYF. The CDR3 DNA is TGTGCCAGTAGTCGACGGGACTCTGGAAACACCATATATTTT. Filled out from reference TRBV19 and TRBJ1-3, the complete variable domain reads DGGITQSPKYLFRKEGQNVTLSCEQNLNHDAMYWYRQDPGQGLRLIYYSQIVNDFQKGDIAEGYSVSREKKESFPLTVTSAQKNPTAFYLCASSRRDSGNTIYFGEGSWLTVV.

There are a few counts of this clonotype. This sequence joins TRBV4-1 and TRBJ2-7; TRBD1 aligns across 7 bases. The germline V gene encodes CDR1 MGHRA and CDR2 YSYEKL. The CDR3 length is 15 residues. The ends lost 6 bases at V and 1 base at J; junction bases unmatched: 9. The CDR3 is CASRFIPGQSYEQYF. The CDR3 DNA sequence: TGCGCCAGCAGGTTCATTCCGGGACAGTCCTACGAGCAGTACTTC.

This clonotype was seen more than once but under ten times. This chain links TRBV12-3 or TRBV12-4 with TRBJ2-3; possible D gene TRBD2, 6 bases. The CDR3 is 12 amino acids. The V gene lost 11 bases and the J gene lost 4 bases, with 13 bases spanning the gap. The CDR3 nucleotides are TGTGCCTCGGGCGGGAATTCAGATACGCAGTATTTT. Amino acids: CASGGNSDTQYF.

In its sample, this clonotype was seen many times. This chain joins TRBV2 and TRBJ2-7; D gene ambiguous. This CDR3 is built from 11 residues. The V end was cut by 6 bases, the J end by 0 bases, with 3 bases between. CDR1 SNHLY and CDR2 FYNNEI come from the germline V gene. CDR3 in DNA: TGTGCCAGCAGCCGCTCCTACGAGCAGTACTTC. Translated, it gives CASSRSYEQYF.

This clonotype was detected once. A much larger clone differs from this one at a single base, so this may be a read error. The rearrangement links TRBV6-1 to TRBJ2-1; TRBD2 matches at 12 bases. The CDR3 spans 13 residues. Per germline, CDR1 MNHNS and CDR2 SASEGT. CDR3 loop: CATLAGGLGEQSF. The CDR3 DNA sequence: TGTGCCACCCTAGCGGGAGGGTTGGGTGAGCAGTCCTTC.

Here the CDR3 reads CASSLDGSVTDTQYF. For the CDR3, the DNA is TGTGCCAGCAGCTTGGACGGCTCAGTCACAGATACGCAGTATTTT. The chain uses TRBV5-4 and TRBJ2-3; D is ambiguous. The V gene's germline CDR1 is SGHNT and CDR2 YYREEE (reference sequence). The V end lost 0 bases, the J end lost 2 bases, and 10 bases lay between the germline ends. The CDR3 has 15 amino acids.

The genes are TRBV6-1 and TRBJ2-7; maybe TRBD1 (5 bases). This CDR3 is built from 14 residues. The germline V gene has CDR1 MNHNS and CDR2 SASEGT. V shed 6 bases and J shed 2 bases, with 14 bases lying between them. The CDR3 DNA sequence: TGTGCCAGCAGAACAGGTCGGATCACCTACGAGCAGTACTTC. Protein product: CASRTGRITYEQYF.